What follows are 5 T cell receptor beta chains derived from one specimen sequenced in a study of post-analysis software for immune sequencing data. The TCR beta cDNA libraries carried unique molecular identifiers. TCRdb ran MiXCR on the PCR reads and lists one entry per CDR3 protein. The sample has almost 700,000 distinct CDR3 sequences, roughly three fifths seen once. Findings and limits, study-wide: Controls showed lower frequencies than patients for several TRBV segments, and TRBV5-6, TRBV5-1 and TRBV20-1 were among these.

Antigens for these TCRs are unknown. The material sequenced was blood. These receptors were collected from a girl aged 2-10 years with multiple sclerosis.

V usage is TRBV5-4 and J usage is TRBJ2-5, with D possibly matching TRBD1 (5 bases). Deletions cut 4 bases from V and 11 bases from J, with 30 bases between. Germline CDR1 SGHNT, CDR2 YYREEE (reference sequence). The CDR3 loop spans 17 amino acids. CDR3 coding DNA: TGTGCCAGCAGCACCCACCCTTTGGGGCTATTTTACAATGAGCAGTACTTC. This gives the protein CASSTHPLGLFYNEQYF.

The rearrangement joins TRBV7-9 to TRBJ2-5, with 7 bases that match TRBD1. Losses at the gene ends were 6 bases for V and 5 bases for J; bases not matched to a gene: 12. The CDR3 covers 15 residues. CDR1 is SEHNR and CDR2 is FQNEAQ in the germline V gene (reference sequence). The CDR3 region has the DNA TGTGCCAGCAGAGCGCCTCGACAGGGACCGGAGACCCAGTACTTC. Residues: CASRAPRQGPETQYF.

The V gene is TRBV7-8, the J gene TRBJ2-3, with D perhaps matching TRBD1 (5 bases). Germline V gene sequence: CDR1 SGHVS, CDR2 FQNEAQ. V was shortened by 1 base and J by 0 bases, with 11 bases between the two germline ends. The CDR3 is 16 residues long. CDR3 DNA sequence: TGTGCCAGCAGCTTAGACCAGGGATTAAGCACAGATACGCAGTATTTT. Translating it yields CASSLDQGLSTDTQYF.

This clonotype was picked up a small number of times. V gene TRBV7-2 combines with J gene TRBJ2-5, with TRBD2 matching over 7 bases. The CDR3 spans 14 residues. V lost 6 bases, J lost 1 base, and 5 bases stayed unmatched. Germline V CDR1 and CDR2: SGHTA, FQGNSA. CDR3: CASSRTSAQETQYF. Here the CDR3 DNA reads TGTGCCAGCAGTCGCACTAGCGCCCAAGAGACCCAGTACTTC. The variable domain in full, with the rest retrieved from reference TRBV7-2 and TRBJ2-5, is GAGVSQSPSNKVTEKGKDVELRCDPISGHTALYWYRQSLGQGLEFLIYFQGNSAPDKSGLPSDRFSAERTGGSVSTLTIQRTQQEDSAVYLCASSRTSAQETQYFGPGTRLLVL.

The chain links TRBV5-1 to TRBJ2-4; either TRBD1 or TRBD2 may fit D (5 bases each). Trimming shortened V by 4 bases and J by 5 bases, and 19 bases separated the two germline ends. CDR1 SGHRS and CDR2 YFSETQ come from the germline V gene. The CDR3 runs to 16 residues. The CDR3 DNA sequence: TGCGCCAGCAGCGGCATAAAAAGGGACGGAGAAAACATTCAGTACTTC. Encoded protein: CASSGIKRDGENIQYF.